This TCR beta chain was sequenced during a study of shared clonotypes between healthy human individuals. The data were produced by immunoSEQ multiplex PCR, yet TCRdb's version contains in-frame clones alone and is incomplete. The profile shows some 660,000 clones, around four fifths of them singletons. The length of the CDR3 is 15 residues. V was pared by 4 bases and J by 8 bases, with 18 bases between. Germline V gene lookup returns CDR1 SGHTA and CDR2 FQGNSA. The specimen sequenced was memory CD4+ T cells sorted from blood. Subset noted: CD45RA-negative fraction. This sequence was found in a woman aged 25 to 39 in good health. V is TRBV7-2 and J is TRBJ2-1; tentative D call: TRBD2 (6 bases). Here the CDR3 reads CASSSLALLMDEQFF. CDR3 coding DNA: TGTGCCAGCAGCTCCCTAGCGCTCCTGATGGATGAGCAGTTCTTC.